The 6 T cell receptor beta chains presented below share a single source sample, sequenced in a study of CD8+ T cells in alopecia areata. cDNA reverse transcribed from extracted RNA served as the sequencing template. Repertoires were generated with immunoSEQ multiplex PCR, while TCRdb's copy carries only in-frame clones and drops some. The table lists roughly 170,000 clones, 59% of them singletons. The sequencing here drew on CD4+ T cells sorted from blood, taken at week 0. Receptors originate from a human donor with alopecia areata.

V gene TRBV29-1 combines with J gene TRBJ2-1; 8 positions agree with TRBD1. CDR3 length: 13 amino acids. CDR1 is SQVTM, CDR2 ANQGSEA, per germline. V lost 7 bases to trimming and J lost 6 bases; unmatched junction nucleotides: 8. CDR3 DNA: TGCAGCGCTCCAGGGACAGGCGGCAATGAGCAGTTCTTC. It codes for CSAPGTGGNEQFF.

The chain joins TRBV29-1 to TRBJ2-5, with D possibly matching TRBD2 (7 bases). Germline assignment: CDR1 SQVTM and CDR2 ANQGSEA. Between the trimmed V and J ends, which lost 5 bases and 2 bases, there was a span of 15 bases. The CDR3 has 14 residues. DNA of the CDR3: TGCAGCGTTCTCTTCGGGGGGCTACAAGAGACCCAGTACTTC. Amino acid sequence: CSVLFGGLQETQYF.

This clone was found once. The J gene is TRBJ1-2, the V gene TRBV5-1; a weak D match, TRBD1 (6 bases). Trimming removed 4 bases from V and 0 bases from J, with 13 bases in between. The CDR3 length is 15 residues. In germline, CDR1 is SGHRS, CDR2 YFSETQ. The DNA for the CDR3 is TGCGCCAGCAGCGGAACAGGGAGCCCTAACTATGGCTACACCTTC. Its translation: CASSGTGSPNYGYTF.

This clone came up a few times. This chain links TRBV7-2 with TRBJ1-2; maybe TRBD1 (5 bases). CDR3 size: 13 residues. V was trimmed by 1 base and J by 3 bases, leaving 6 bases between them. The germline gives CDR1 SGHTA, CDR2 FQGNSA. The CDR3 spells CASSLGQHYGYTF. DNA for the CDR3: TGTGCCAGCAGCTTAGGACAGCACTATGGCTACACCTTC. The whole variable domain, filled in from reference TRBV7-2 and TRBJ1-2, reads GAGVSQSPSNKVTEKGKDVELRCDPISGHTALYWYRQSLGQGLEFLIYFQGNSAPDKSGLPSDRFSAERTGGSVSTLTIQRTQQEDSAVYLCASSLGQHYGYTFGSGTRLTVV.

The V and J genes are TRBV6-5 and TRBJ1-6, with D perhaps matching TRBD1 (5 bases). Looked up from germline, CDR1 is MNHEY and CDR2 is SVGAGI. CDR3 size: 12 residues. V shed 6 bases and J shed 10 bases, with 10 bases lying between them. The CDR3 is CASSEQASPLHF. As DNA, the CDR3 is TGTGCCAGCAGCGAACAGGCATCACCCCTCCACTTT.

The rearrangement uses TRBV4-2 and TRBJ1-2; the D is unclear. The CDR3 covers 16 residues. Between the trimmed V and J ends, which lost 0 bases and 4 bases, there was a span of 15 bases. Germline CDR1 reads LGHNA; CDR2 reads YNFKEQ. CDR3 in DNA: TGTGCCAGCAGCCAAGAGGGGTTTGGGGATGGCTATGGCTACACCTTC. This sequence encodes CASSQEGFGDGYGYTF.